This T cell receptor beta chain was captured by sequencing in a study of Graves' ophthalmopathy and Graves' hyperthyroidism. On the study more broadly: Specimen type is peripheral blood, obtained at initial diagnosis before any treatment. Study-wide points: The model forecast ophthalmopathy progression, reaching roughly 65% sensitivity and about 75% specificity.

At least ten counts were recorded for this clonotype. The antigen is unknown. The TCR beta CDR3 regions underwent amplification from RNA transcripts. The library came from an HTBI-primed first-round RT-PCR and a second-round multiplex PCR. TCRdb re-called the multiplex PCR reads with MiXCR, one entry per CDR3 protein. Of approximately 480,000 distinct CDR3 sequences in the sample, approximately 15% are singletons; the top ten hold 9.8%. Germline V gives CDR1 GTSNPN, CDR2 SVGIG (reference sequence). This CDR3 contains 12 residues. Trimming shortened V by 1 base and J by 1 base, and 5 bases separated the two germline ends.

Sequencing was performed on blood. The chain couples TRBV30 to TRBJ2-7; D remains unclear. This sequence originates from a woman in her twenties or thirties with Graves' ophthalmopathy. CDR3 coding DNA: TGTGCCTGGAGTGACAGTTCCTACGAGCAGTACTTC. It specifies CAWSDSSYEQYF.